This TCR beta chain was recovered during a study of blood T cells in healthy people across ages. Across the whole study: Every two T cells gave about one barcoded beta molecule via template switching. General study results and limits: The recorded TCR beta diversity per million T cells decreased in a roughly linear manner with age. Unsorted PBMC input precluded a conclusive naive versus antigen-experienced comparison.

Together with a sample-barcoded 5' primer, a J-beta primer mix was included in a second PCR lasting roughly 6 to 12 cycles. MiXCR, applied by TCRdb to the 5' RACE reads, yields one record per CDR3 protein. The table includes about 1,400,000 distinct CDR3 sequences, 42% detected once. Germline CDR1 reads MNHEY; CDR2 reads SVGEGT. The CDR3 extends over 14 amino acids. V lost 6 bases and J lost 1, with 10 bases in between. As regards this clonotype: Its antigen is currently unknown.

The specimen sequenced was blood. The clonotype originates from a young woman in good health. This chain joins TRBV6-2 or TRBV6-3 and TRBJ1-5; no clear D gene. DNA of the CDR3: TGTGCCAGCAGCGGACTCCAGAGCAATCAGCCCCAGCATTTT. Residues: CASSGLQSNQPQHF.